The clone carrying this TCR beta chain showed up just a few times. Its antigen is not known. TCRdb used MiXCR to reprocess the 5' RACE reads, holding one entry per CDR3 protein. The table shows 150,000 or so distinct CDR3 sequences, with around 9.7% occurring only once. The entry originates in a study of T cells after yellow fever vaccination. Overall study results and limits: Just a small share of clonotypes turned up in the CD4 compartment as well as the CD8 compartment. When the response was secondary, it was weaker but reached its peak faster, day 5 versus 15.

CDR3 length: 15 residues. Unmatched junction bases numbered 6, after V lost 0 bases and J lost 5 bases. The V gene's germline CDR1 is SGHTA and CDR2 FQGNSA. V and J are TRBV7-2 and TRBJ1-1, with 7 positions matching TRBD1. Sample: CD8+ T cells sorted from PBMCs, taken 45 days after the yellow fever booster vaccination. This sequence was found in a man younger than 35 who received the YFV17D yellow fever vaccine. The DNA of the CDR3 is TGTGCCAGCAGCTTAGCGCAAGGGGGCAGGACTGAAGCTTTCTTT. It codes for CASSLAQGGRTEAFF.